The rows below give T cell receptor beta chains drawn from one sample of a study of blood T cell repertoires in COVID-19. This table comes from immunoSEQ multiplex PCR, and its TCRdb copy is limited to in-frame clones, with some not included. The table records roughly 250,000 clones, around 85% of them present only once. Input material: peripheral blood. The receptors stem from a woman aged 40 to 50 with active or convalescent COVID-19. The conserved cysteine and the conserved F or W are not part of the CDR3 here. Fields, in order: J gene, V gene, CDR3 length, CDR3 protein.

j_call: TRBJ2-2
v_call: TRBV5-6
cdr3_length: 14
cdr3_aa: ASSLRRDSNTGELF

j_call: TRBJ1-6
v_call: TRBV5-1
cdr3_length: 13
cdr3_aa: ASSFGQGHYSPLH

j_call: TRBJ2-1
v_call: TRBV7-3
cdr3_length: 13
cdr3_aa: ASSYPSGGMYEQF

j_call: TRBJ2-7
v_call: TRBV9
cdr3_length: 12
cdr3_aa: ASSPLGQRDEQY

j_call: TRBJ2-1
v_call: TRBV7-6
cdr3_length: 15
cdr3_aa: ASSLALGSESYNEQF

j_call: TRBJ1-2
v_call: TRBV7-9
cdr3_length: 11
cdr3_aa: ASSLVPGDGYT

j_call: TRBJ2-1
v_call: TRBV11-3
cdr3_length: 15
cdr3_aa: ASSLTTQIAGGPEQF

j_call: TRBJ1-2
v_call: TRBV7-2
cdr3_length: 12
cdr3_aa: ASSLPTGNNGYT

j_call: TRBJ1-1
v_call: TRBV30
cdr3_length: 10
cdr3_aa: AAGRMNTEAF

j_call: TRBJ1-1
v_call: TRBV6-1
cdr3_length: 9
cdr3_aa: ASREGGTAP

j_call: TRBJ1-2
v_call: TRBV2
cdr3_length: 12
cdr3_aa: ASSEVGQGVGYT

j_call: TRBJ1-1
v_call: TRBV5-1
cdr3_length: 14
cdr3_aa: ASSFTGMGTGTEAF